Each of the 24 T cell receptor beta chains below was sequenced from the same sample in a study of response to subunit inactivated influenza vaccine. TCRdb used MiXCR to reprocess the RT-PCR reads, holding one entry per CDR3 protein. Of about 540,000 distinct CDR3 sequences in the sample, around 21% were seen once. The same data also went into a second study, on T cells expressing NK-cell markers. As that report states: Template switching by 5'RACE with UMIs generated the TCR beta cDNA.

Specimen: CD4+ T cells sorted from PBMCs, collected less than 13 days after vaccination. The receptors were sampled from a man aged 50-59 years who received an inactivated influenza vaccine.

This clonotype was found a few times. The J gene is TRBJ1-2, the V gene TRBV7-8; 7 nucleotides align to TRBD1. Unmatched junction bases numbered 8, after V lost 4 bases and J lost 0 bases. CDR1 and CDR2 from the germline V gene are SGHVS and FQNEAQ. This CDR3 region has 16 residues. CDR3 DNA: TGTGCCAGCAGCTCCCACCCGGGACAGCCTAACTATGGCTACACCTTC. This gives the protein CASSSHPGQPNYGYTF.

This clonotype was counted only a few times. The chain combines TRBV7-2 with TRBJ1-1; D is unclear. The CDR3 extends over 14 amino acids. Germline values: CDR1 SGHTA, CDR2 FQGNSA. V lost 8 bases, J lost 0 bases, and 13 bases lay in between. CDR3 nucleotides: TGTGCCAGCTCCCCCACCAACATGAACACTGAAGCTTTCTTT. Amino acid sequence: CASSPTNMNTEAFF.

The rearrangement uses TRBV7-2 and TRBJ2-5; no firm D call. Per germline, CDR1 SGHTA and CDR2 FQGNSA. The CDR3 extends over 13 amino acids. Trimming removed 3 bases from V and 5 bases from J, with 10 bases in between. The CDR3 DNA reads TGTGCCAGCAGCTTCTTCGTTTCGGAGACCCAGTACTTC. Residues: CASSFFVSETQYF.

The J gene is TRBJ2-3, the V gene TRBV14; no firm D call. The germline CDR1 and CDR2 sequences are SGHDN and FVKESK. V dropped 2 bases and J dropped 4 bases, with 10 bases sitting between them. The CDR3 loop spans 14 amino acids. The CDR3 reads CASSQHSGSDTQYF. The CDR3, as DNA: TGTGCCAGCAGCCAACACTCCGGCTCAGATACGCAGTATTTT.

This clonotype has just a few counts. This sequence joins TRBV20-1 and TRBJ1-5, with no clear D. In germline, CDR1 is DFQATT, CDR2 SNEGSKA (reference sequence). CDR3 length: 14 amino acids. V lost 1 base and J 1 base, leaving 8 bases between the germline ends. DNA of the CDR3: TGCAGTGCTAGAGCTGACCGGAGCAATCAGCCCCAGCATTTT. It encodes CSARADRSNQPQHF.

This clonotype has more than one count but fewer than ten. The chain couples TRBV29-1 to TRBJ2-3; no reliable D call. CDR3 length: 11 amino acids. The V gene's germline CDR1 is SQVTM and CDR2 ANQGSEA. Trimming removed 4 bases at V and 6 bases at J, with 8 bases between. CDR3 sequence (DNA): TGCAGCGTTGCCGGCAAGGATACGCAGTATTTT. This translates into CSVAGKDTQYF.

The table lists this clonotype with a few counts. The CDR3 nucleotides are TGTGCCAGCAGCTTATTTAGGGGCGATAGCACAGATACGCAGTATTTT. Its translation: CASSLFRGDSTDTQYF. The chain uses TRBV7-2 and TRBJ2-3, with D possibly TRBD1 on 5 matching bases. Germline V CDR1 and CDR2: SGHTA, FQGNSA. The CDR3 is 16 amino acids. V lost 2 bases, J lost 0 bases, and 12 bases lay in between.

This clonotype was found a few times. This chain joins TRBV20-1 and TRBJ2-7, with D uncertain. Germline values: CDR1 DFQATT, CDR2 SNEGSKA (reference sequence). V was clipped by 5 bases and J by 3 bases, with 8 bases between them. This CDR3 has 11 amino acids. The CDR3, as DNA: TGCAGTGCTCCCGTCGACTACGAGCAGTACTTC. It encodes CSAPVDYEQYF.

This clonotype was detected only a few times. This chain uses TRBV20-1 with TRBJ1-5, with D possibly being TRBD1 (5 bases). Germline CDR1 is DFQATT and CDR2 is SNEGSKA (reference sequence). The V gene lost 3 bases and the J gene lost 5 bases, with 17 bases spanning the gap. The CDR3 spans 15 residues. The CDR3 loop reads CSASQGGWSHQPQHF. CDR3 DNA sequence: TGCAGTGCTAGCCAGGGTGGTTGGTCTCATCAGCCCCAGCATTTT.

This sequence joins TRBV5-1 and TRBJ1-6; the D is unclear. The germline gives CDR1 SGHRS, CDR2 YFSETQ. The V and J ends lost 4 bases and 6 bases respectively, with 8 bases between them. The CDR3 sequence is 13 residues long. The CDR3 here is CASSPDPNSPLHF. DNA for the CDR3: TGCGCCAGCAGCCCAGACCCTAATTCACCCCTCCACTTT. The whole variable domain, filled in from reference TRBV5-1 and TRBJ1-6, reads KAGVTQTPRYLIKTRGQQVTLSCSPISGHRSVSWYQQTPGQGLQFLFEYFSETQRNKGNFPGRFSGRQFSNSRSEMNVSTLELGDSALYLCASSPDPNSPLHFGNGTRLTVT.

V usage is TRBV10-3 and J usage is TRBJ2-7, with D hard to call. In germline, CDR1 is ENHRY, CDR2 SYGVKD. Trimming pared 4 bases from V and 1 base from J, leaving 8 bases between. This CDR3 is 13 amino acids long. CDR3 in amino acids: CAISGGGSYEQYF. CDR3 bases: TGTGCCATCAGTGGAGGCGGATCCTACGAGCAGTACTTC.

This chain links TRBV20-1 with TRBJ1-1; D gene uncertain. V lost 2 bases and J 1 base, leaving 8 bases between the germline ends. The CDR3 runs to 13 residues. Germline CDR1 reads DFQATT; CDR2 reads SNEGSKA (reference sequence). The CDR3 protein is CSARSRGNTEAFF. DNA for the CDR3: TGCAGTGCTAGAAGCAGAGGGAACACTGAAGCTTTCTTT.

The V gene is TRBV28, the J gene TRBJ2-5; a weak D match, TRBD1 (5 bases). V shed 6 bases and J shed 2 bases, with 16 bases lying between them. The CDR3 spans 15 residues. The germline V gene has CDR1 MDHEN and CDR2 SYDVKM. The CDR3 sequence is CASSHGGAGQETQYF. DNA of the CDR3: TGTGCCAGCAGCCACGGTGGGGCAGGGCAAGAGACCCAGTACTTC.

V gene TRBV20-1 combines with J gene TRBJ2-3; no reliable D call. Germline V gene sequence: CDR1 DFQATT, CDR2 SNEGSKA (reference sequence). Trimming left V 6 bases short and J 0 bases short, with 16 bases between. The CDR3 has 15 amino acids. The CDR3 DNA is TGCAGTGCCCCGAAGGCTACCCTAAGCACAGATACGCAGTATTTT. This translates into CSAPKATLSTDTQYF.

This chain connects TRBV5-1 to TRBJ2-7; no clear D. V lost 0 bases, J lost 4 bases, and 8 bases lay in between. Germline V gives CDR1 SGHRS, CDR2 YFSETQ. This CDR3 region has 13 residues. The CDR3 sequence: CASSLGGEYEQYF. CDR3 DNA: TGCGCCAGCAGCTTGGGAGGCGAGTACGAGCAGTACTTC. The full variable domain, completed using reference TRBV5-1 and TRBJ2-7, is KAGVTQTPRYLIKTRGQQVTLSCSPISGHRSVSWYQQTPGQGLQFLFEYFSETQRNKGNFPGRFSGRQFSNSRSEMNVSTLELGDSALYLCASSLGGEYEQYFGPGTRLTVT.

This chain links TRBV27 with TRBJ1-6; 10 bases map to TRBD1. The germline V gene has CDR1 MNHEY and CDR2 SMNVEV (reference sequence). CDR3 length: 16 residues. V was pared by 0 bases and J by 9 bases, with 5 bases of the junction left unmatched. The CDR3 spells CASSLSSRTGGSPLHF. CDR3 coding DNA: TGTGCCAGCAGTTTATCGTCCAGGACAGGGGGTTCACCCCTCCACTTT.

The chain combines TRBV29-1 with TRBJ2-1; maybe TRBD2 (6 bases). The CDR3 covers 16 residues. V shed 4 bases and J shed 7 bases, with 23 bases lying between them. Germline V CDR1 and CDR2: SQVTM, ANQGSEA. The DNA of the CDR3 is TGCAGCGTTGCGGGGATGGACGGGCGGGACCGAAATGAGCAGTTCTTC. Its translation: CSVAGMDGRDRNEQFF.

The CDR3 DNA reads TGTGCCAGCAGCCAAATACCCTTAGCCACCGGGGAGCTGTTTTTT. Encoded protein: CASSQIPLATGELFF. This chain links TRBV4-2 with TRBJ2-2; D not certain. This CDR3 is 15 amino acids long. Germline loops: CDR1 LGHNA, CDR2 YNFKEQ. Between the trimmed V and J ends, which lost 2 bases and 4 bases, there was a span of 11 bases.

The rearrangement uses TRBV7-6 and TRBJ2-1; 9 nucleotides align to TRBD2. Germline trimming cut 3 bases from V and 4 bases from J; bases unmatched to any gene: 7. The CDR3 is made up of 16 amino acids. CDR1 and CDR2 (germline): SGHVS, FNYEAQ. The CDR3 here is CASSLTTSGLYNEQFF. The CDR3 bases are TGTGCCAGCAGCTTGACAACTAGCGGGCTTTACAATGAGCAGTTCTTC. The entire variable domain, with the rest obtained from reference TRBV7-6 and TRBJ2-1, is as follows: GAGVSQSPRYKVTKRGQDVALRCDPISGHVSLYWYRQALGQGPEFLTYFNYEAQQDKSGLPNDRFSAERPEGSISTLTIQRTEQRDSAMYRCASSLTTSGLYNEQFFGPGTRLTVL.

Many counts were recorded for this clonotype. The DNA for the CDR3 is TGCAGCGCCGCCGGGACAGGGCAAGAGACCCAGTACTTC. Translated, it gives CSAAGTGQETQYF. The chain recombines TRBV29-1 with TRBJ2-5; TRBD1 matches at 9 bases. Trimming took 7 bases from V and 2 from J; bases not matched to a gene: 5. The CDR3 length is 13 residues. Germline values: CDR1 SQVTM, CDR2 ANQGSEA.

This chain connects TRBV29-1 to TRBJ1-2; D is possibly TRBD1 (5 bases). Trimming pared 1 base from V and 9 bases from J, leaving 12 bases between. The germline V gene encodes CDR1 SQVTM and CDR2 ANQGSEA. The CDR3 contains 12 residues. DNA for the CDR3: TGCAGCGTTGAAGCCCAACAGGCGAGCTACACCTTC. It yields the protein CSVEAQQASYTF.

This clonotype was seen repeatedly, ten times or more. J is TRBJ2-7 and V is TRBV10-3, with D possibly being TRBD1 (6 bases). The CDR3 loop spans 17 amino acids. The V gene's germline CDR1 is ENHRY and CDR2 SYGVKD. Deletions cut 3 bases from V and 3 bases from J, with 21 bases between. This CDR3 is CAISDRGKTGRYYEQYF. The CDR3 nucleotides read TGTGCCATCAGTGATCGCGGAAAGACAGGAAGGTACTACGAGCAGTACTTC.

This clonotype showed up just a few times. The CDR3 sequence is CSARVRGNIQYF. CDR3 coding DNA: TGCAGTGCTAGAGTTAGGGGAAACATTCAGTACTTC. The rearrangement uses TRBV20-1 and TRBJ2-4; possibly TRBD1 for D (5 bases). V was cut by 1 base and J by 6 bases, with 7 bases left in between. The CDR3 extends over 12 amino acids. Germline V gene lookup returns CDR1 DFQATT and CDR2 SNEGSKA (reference sequence).

A note on this clonotype: The junction differs from germline at one of its ends, possibly a read error. This sequence joins TRBV20-1 and TRBJ1-6, with D tentatively TRBD1 (5 bases). CDR3 length equals 13 residues. Germline V lookup: CDR1 DFQATT, CDR2 SNEGSKA (reference sequence). The CDR3 region has the DNA TGCAGTGCTACCCGGGACCTTAATTCACCCCACCACTTT. Protein sequence: CSATRDLNSPHHF.